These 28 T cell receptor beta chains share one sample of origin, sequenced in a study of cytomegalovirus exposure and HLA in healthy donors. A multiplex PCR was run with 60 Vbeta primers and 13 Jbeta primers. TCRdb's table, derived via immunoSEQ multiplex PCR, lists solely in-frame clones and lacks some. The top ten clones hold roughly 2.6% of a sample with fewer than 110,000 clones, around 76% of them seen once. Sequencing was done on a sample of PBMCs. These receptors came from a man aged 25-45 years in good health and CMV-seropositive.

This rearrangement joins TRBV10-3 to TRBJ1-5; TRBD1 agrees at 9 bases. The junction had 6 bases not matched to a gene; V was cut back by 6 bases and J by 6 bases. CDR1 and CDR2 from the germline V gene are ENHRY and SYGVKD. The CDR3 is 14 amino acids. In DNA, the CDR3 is TGTGCCATCAGCGCGGACAGGGGCGGTCAGCCCCAGCATTTT. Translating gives CAISADRGGQPQHF.

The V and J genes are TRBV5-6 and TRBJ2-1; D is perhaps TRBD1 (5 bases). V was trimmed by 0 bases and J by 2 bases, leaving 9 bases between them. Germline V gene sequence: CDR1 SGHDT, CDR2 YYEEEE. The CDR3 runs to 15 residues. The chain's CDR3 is CASSLGGRPYNEQFF. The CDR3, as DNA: TGTGCCAGCAGCTTGGGGGGCAGGCCCTACAATGAGCAGTTCTTC. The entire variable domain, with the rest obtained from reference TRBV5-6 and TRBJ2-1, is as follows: DAGVTQSPTHLIKTRGQQVTLRCSPKSGHDTVSWYQQALGQGPQFIFQYYEEEERQRGNFPDRFSGHQFPNYSSELNVNALLLGDSALYLCASSLGGRPYNEQFFGPGTRLTVL.

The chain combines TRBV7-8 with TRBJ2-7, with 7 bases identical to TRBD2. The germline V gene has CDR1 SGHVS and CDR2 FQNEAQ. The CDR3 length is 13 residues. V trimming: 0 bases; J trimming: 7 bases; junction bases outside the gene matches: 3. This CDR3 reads CASSLAGRAEQYF. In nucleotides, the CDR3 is TGTGCCAGCAGCTTAGCAGGGAGGGCTGAGCAGTACTTC.

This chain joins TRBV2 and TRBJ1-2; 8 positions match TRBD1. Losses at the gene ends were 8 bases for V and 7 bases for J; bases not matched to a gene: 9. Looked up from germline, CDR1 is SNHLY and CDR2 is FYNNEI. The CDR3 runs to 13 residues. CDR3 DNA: TGTGCCAGCTCTGAGACAGGGGAAGGTGGCTACACCTTC. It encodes CASSETGEGGYTF.

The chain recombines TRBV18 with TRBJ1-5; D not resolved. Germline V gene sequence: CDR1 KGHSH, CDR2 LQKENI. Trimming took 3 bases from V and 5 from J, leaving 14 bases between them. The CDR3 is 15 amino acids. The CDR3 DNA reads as TGTGCCAGCTCACCCCGATACATAAAAGATCAGCCCCAGCATTTT. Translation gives CASSPRYIKDQPQHF.

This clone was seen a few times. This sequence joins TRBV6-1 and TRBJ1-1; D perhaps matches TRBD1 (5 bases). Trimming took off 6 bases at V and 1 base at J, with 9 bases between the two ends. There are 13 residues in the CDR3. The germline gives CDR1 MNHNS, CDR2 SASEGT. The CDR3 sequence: CASRTQENTEAFF. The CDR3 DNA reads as TGTGCCAGCAGAACACAGGAGAACACTGAAGCTTTCTTT.

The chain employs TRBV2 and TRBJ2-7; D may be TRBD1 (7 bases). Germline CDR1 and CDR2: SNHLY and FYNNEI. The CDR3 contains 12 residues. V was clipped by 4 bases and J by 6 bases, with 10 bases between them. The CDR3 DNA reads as TGTGCCAGCAGTGGACAGGGAGGCGAGCAGTACTTC. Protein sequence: CASSGQGGEQYF. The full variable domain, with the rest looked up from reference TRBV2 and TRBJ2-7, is EPEVTQTPSHQVTQMGQEVILRCVPISNHLYFYWYRQILGQKVEFLVSFYNNEISEKSEIFDDQFSVERPDGSNFTLKIRSTKLEDSAMYFCASSGQGGEQYFGPGTRLTVT.

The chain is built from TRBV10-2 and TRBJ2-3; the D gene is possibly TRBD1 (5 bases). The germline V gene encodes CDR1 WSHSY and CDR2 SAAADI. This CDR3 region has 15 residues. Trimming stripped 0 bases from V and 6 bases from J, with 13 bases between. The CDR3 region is CASSESKAGQDTQYF. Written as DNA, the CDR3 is TGCGCCAGCAGTGAGTCGAAGGCAGGGCAGGATACGCAGTATTTT.

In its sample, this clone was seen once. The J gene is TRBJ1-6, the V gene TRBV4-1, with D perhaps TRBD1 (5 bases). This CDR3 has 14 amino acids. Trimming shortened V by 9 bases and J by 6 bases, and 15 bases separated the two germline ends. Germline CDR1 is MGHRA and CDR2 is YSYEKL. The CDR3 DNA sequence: TGCGCCAGTAAGCCGACAGAAATTAATTCACCCCTCCACTTT. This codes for CASKPTEINSPLHF.

The CDR3 here is CASSQDLWTGSKDEQFF. CDR3 nucleotide sequence: TGCGCCAGCAGCCAAGATCTGTGGACAGGAAGCAAAGATGAGCAGTTCTTC. The rearrangement uses TRBV4-1 and TRBJ2-1; 7 bases fit TRBD1. This CDR3 contains 17 residues. With 0 bases clipped from V and 8 bases from J, the junction kept 13 bases outside the gene matches. Germline CDR1 is MGHRA and CDR2 is YSYEKL.

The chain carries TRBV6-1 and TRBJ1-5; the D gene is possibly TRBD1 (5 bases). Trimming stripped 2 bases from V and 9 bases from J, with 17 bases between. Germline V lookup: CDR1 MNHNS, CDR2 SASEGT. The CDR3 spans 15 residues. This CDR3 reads CASSEMRGGKGPQHF. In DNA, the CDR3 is TGTGCCAGCAGTGAAATGAGGGGAGGTAAGGGGCCCCAGCATTTT.

This CDR3 reads CASRWGGSAGELFF. CDR3 sequence (DNA): TGTGCCAGCAGGTGGGGGGGCAGTGCCGGGGAGCTGTTTTTT. The chain uses TRBV6-5 and TRBJ2-2; TRBD2 is a possible D gene (7 bases). The CDR3 is 14 residues long. The ends were cut back, 6 bases at V and 6 bases at J, with 14 bases in the middle. CDR1 is MNHEY and CDR2 is SVGAGI in the germline V gene.

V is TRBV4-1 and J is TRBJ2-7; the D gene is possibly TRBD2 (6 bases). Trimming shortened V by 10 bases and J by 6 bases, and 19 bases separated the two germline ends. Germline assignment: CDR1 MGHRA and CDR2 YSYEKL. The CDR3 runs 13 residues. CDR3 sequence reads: CATSPAPSAEQYF. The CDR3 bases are TGCGCCACCTCCCCAGCCCCTAGCGCCGAGCAGTACTTC.

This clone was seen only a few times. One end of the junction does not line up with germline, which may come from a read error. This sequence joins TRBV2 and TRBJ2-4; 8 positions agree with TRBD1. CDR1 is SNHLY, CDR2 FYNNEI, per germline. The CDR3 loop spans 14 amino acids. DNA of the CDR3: TGTGCCAGCAGTGGGGACAGGTACAAAAACAGTCAGTACTTC. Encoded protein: CASSGDRYKNSQYF.

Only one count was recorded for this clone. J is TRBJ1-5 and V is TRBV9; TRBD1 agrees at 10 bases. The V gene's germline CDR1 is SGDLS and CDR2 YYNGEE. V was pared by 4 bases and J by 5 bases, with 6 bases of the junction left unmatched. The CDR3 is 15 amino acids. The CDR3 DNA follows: TGTGCCAGCAGCAGAGGACAGGGGGGCCATCAGCCCCAGCATTTT. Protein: CASSRGQGGHQPQHF.

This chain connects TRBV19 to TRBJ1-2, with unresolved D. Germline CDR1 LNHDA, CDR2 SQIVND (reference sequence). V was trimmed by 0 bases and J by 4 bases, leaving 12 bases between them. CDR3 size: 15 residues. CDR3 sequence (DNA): TGTGCCAGTAGTATAGATAGCCTTAGCGGCTATGGCTACACCTTC. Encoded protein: CASSIDSLSGYGYTF.

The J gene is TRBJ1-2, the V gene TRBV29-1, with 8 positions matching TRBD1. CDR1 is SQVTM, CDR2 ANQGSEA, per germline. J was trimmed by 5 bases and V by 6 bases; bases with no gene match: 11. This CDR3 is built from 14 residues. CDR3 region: CSVYNGTGLYGYTF. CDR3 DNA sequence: TGCAGCGTCTACAATGGGACAGGATTATATGGCTACACCTTC.

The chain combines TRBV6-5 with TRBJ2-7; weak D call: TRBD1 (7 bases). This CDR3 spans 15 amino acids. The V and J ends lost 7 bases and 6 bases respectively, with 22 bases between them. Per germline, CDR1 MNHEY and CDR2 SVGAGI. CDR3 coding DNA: TGTGCCAGCACGAGGAGGGGGCCCGGGGCCTCCGAGCAGTACTTC. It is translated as CASTRRGPGASEQYF.

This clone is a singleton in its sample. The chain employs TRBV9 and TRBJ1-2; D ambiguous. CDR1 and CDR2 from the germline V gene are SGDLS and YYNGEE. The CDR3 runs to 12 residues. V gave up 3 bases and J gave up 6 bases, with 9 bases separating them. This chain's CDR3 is CASSATADGYTF. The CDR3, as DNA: TGTGCCAGCAGCGCGACCGCGGATGGCTACACCTTC.

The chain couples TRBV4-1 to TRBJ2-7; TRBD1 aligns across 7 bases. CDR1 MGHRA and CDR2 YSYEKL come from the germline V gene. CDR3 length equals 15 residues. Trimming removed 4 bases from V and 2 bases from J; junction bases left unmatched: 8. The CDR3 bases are TGCGCCAGCAGCCTATCGGGACAGCCCCCCTACGAGCAGTACTTC. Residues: CASSLSGQPPYEQYF.

The CDR3 DNA is TGTGCCAGCAGCTTACGAGGCGGGGGGGCTTATACGCAGTATTTT. It codes for CASSLRGGGAYTQYF. The chain joins TRBV7-3 to TRBJ2-3; TRBD2 matches 9 bases. The V gene end was trimmed by 2 bases and the J gene end by 7 bases; junction bases not matched to a gene: 7. There are 15 residues in the CDR3. CDR1 SGHTA and CDR2 FQGTGA come from the germline V gene.

The CDR3, as DNA: TGCGCCAGTAGTAGGGAAAGCGGGGACTCCTACGAGCAGTACTTC. This sequence encodes CASSRESGDSYEQYF. The chain couples TRBV5-1 to TRBJ2-7; TRBD2 matches 7 bases. Germline V gene data show CDR1 as SGHRS and CDR2 as YFSETQ. The length of the CDR3 is 15 residues. With 8 bases clipped from V and 0 bases from J, the junction kept 11 bases outside the gene matches.

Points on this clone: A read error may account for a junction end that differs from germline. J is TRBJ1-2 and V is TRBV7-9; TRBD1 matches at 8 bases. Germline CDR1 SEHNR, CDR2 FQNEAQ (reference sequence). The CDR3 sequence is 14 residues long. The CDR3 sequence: CSSSFGAGGDGYTF. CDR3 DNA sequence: TGTTCCAGCAGCTTTGGTGCAGGGGGCGACGGCTACACCTTC.

The CDR3 is CASSLSGTNTGELFF. The CDR3 nucleotides are TGTGCCAGCAGCCTTAGCGGGACGAACACCGGGGAGCTGTTTTTT. The chain is built from TRBV7-9 and TRBJ2-2; 8 bases are a match to TRBD2. J was trimmed by 0 bases and V by 5 bases; bases with no gene match: 2. CDR3 length: 15 amino acids. Germline loops: CDR1 SEHNR, CDR2 FQNEAQ (reference sequence).

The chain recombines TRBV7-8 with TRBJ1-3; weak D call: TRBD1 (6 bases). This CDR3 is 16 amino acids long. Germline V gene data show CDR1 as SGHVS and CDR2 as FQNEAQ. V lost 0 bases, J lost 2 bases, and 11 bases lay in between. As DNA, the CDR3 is TGTGCCAGCAGCTTAGCGGGGGGGCGCACTGGAAACACCATATATTTT. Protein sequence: CASSLAGGRTGNTIYF.

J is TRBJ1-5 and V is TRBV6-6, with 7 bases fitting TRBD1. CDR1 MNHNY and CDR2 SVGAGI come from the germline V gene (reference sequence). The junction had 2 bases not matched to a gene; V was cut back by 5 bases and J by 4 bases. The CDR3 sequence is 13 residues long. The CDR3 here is CASSRQGNQPQHF. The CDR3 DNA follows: TGTGCCAGCAGTCGACAGGGTAATCAGCCCCAGCATTTT.

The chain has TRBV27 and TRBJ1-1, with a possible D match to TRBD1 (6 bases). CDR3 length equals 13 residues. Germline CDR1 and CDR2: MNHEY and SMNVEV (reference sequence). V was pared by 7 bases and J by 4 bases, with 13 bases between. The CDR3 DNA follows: TGTGCCAGCACATACAGGGAGGGCACTGAAGCTTTCTTT. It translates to CASTYREGTEAFF.

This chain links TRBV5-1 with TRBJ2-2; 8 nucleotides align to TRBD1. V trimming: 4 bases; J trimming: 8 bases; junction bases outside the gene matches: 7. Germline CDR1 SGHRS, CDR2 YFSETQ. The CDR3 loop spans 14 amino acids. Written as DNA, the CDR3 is TGCGCCAGCAGCGAGGGACAGGAGTTTGGGGAGCTGTTTTTT. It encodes CASSEGQEFGELFF.